Described below is a single T cell receptor beta chain sequence and its context. Its antigen is undetermined. Produced via immunoSEQ multiplex PCR; TCRdb's table is partial and in-frame only. The sample contains 150,000 to 200,000 clones, around nine tenths of which appear only once. There are 12 residues in the CDR3. Per germline, CDR1 SQVTM and CDR2 ANQGSEA. V dropped 7 bases and J dropped 2; count of bases not matched to a gene: 3. The data originate from a study of T cell responses to AZD1222 COVID-19 vaccine. Study-level points and caveats: Possibly, clonal diversity was underestimated; donors were largely white British and included more females. Only after the peak T cell response were repertoires sampled. Recipients of two AZD1222 doses showed rising Spike-specific TCR breadth and depth.

The material was peripheral blood, obtained 28 days after the second dose of the MenACWY control vaccine. This TCR derives from an adult who received the MenACWY meningococcal vaccine as a control. The chain links TRBV29-1 to TRBJ2-7, with 9 bases that match TRBD1. Written as DNA, the CDR3 is TGCAGCGGGACAGGGGCGACCTACGAGCAGTACTTC. Residues: CSGTGATYEQYF.